The 32 T cell receptor beta chains given below trace back to one sample, sequenced in a study of Graves' ophthalmopathy and Graves' hyperthyroidism. Amplifying from RNA transcripts, the study obtained TCR beta CDR3 regions. RT-PCR with HTBI primers came first, then second-round multiplex PCR. TCRdb recomputed calls from the multiplex PCR reads with MiXCR, one row per CDR3 protein. The table has about 740,000 distinct CDR3 sequences, 40% seen once. The sequenced sample consisted of peripheral blood. The origin of the receptors is an adult man with Graves' ophthalmopathy.

This clonotype was counted ten times or more. The CDR3 sequence is CASSAGKQADTQYF. The CDR3 coding sequence is TGTGCCAGCAGTGCGGGGAAGCAGGCCGATACGCAGTATTTT. V usage is TRBV25-1 and J usage is TRBJ2-3; perhaps TRBD2 as D (5 bases). The germline CDR1 and CDR2 sequences are MGHDK and SYGVNS. The ends were cut back, 4 bases at V and 6 bases at J, with 14 bases in the middle. There are 14 residues in the CDR3.

The V call is TRBV19, the J call TRBJ1-3; no firm D call. Germline CDR1 reads LNHDA; CDR2 reads SQIVND (reference sequence). The V and J ends lost 7 bases and 0 bases respectively, with 10 bases between them. The CDR3 consists of 14 residues. As DNA, the CDR3 is TGTGCCAGTAACGGCAAGGGCTCTGGAAACACCATATATTTT. Protein sequence: CASNGKGSGNTIYF. The full variable domain, rest sourced from reference TRBV19 and TRBJ1-3, is DGGITQSPKYLFRKEGQNVTLSCEQNLNHDAMYWYRQDPGQGLRLIYYSQIVNDFQKGDIAEGYSVSREKKESFPLTVTSAQKNPTAFYLCASNGKGSGNTIYFGEGSWLTVV.

The chain uses TRBV10-3 and TRBJ2-7; 8 bases map to TRBD1. The CDR3 totals 14 residues. Germline assignment: CDR1 ENHRY and CDR2 SYGVKD. With V trimmed by 2 bases and J by 3 bases, 3 bases remained unmatched. The CDR3 DNA is TGTGCCATCAGTGAGCCGGGACAGGTCTACGAGCAGTACTTC. Protein sequence: CAISEPGQVYEQYF.

For this clonotype: A read error is possible here, since a much larger clone lies one base away. V and J are TRBV7-2 and TRBJ1-4, with a tentative D call TRBD1 (5 bases). V was pared by 4 bases and J by 0 bases, with 12 bases between. There are 16 residues in the CDR3. Germline V gene sequence: CDR1 SGHTA, CDR2 FQGNSA. The CDR3 loop reads CASSSDSRSTNEKLFF. CDR3 DNA sequence: TGTGCCAGCAGCTCAGACAGCAGGTCAACTAATGAAAAACTGTTTTTT.

J is TRBJ2-5 and V is TRBV6-5; D is uncertain. Trimming cost V 0 bases and J 3 bases, with 8 bases left between them. Germline CDR1 reads MNHEY; CDR2 reads SVGAGI. CDR3 size: 14 residues. For the CDR3, the DNA is TGTGCCAGCAGTTACTCGAACAGAAAAGAGACCCAGTACTTC. The encoded protein is CASSYSNRKETQYF.

This clonotype was observed at least ten times. CDR3 loop: CASRPPDGYGYTF. CDR3 nucleotide sequence: TGCGCCAGCAGGCCTCCGGACGGCTATGGCTACACCTTC. The chain recombines TRBV10-2 with TRBJ1-2; D not certain. Between the trimmed V and J ends, which lost 6 bases and 4 bases, there was a span of 12 bases. The CDR3 has 13 residues. Germline-derived CDR1 and CDR2 are WSHSY and SAAADI.

The chain recombines TRBV24-1 with TRBJ1-5; 7 bases map to TRBD1. From germline, CDR1 is KGHDR and CDR2 SFDVKD. The CDR3 totals 13 residues. CDR3 sequence (DNA): TGTGCTAGAGAGGGACAGCTAAATCAGCCCCAGCATTTT. Its protein product is CAREGQLNQPQHF.

The CDR3 nucleotides read TGCAGCGAAGAACAGGGGATCAACGAGCAGTACTTC. Residues: CSEEQGINEQYF. The chain uses TRBV29-1 and TRBJ2-7; 7 bases agree with TRBD1. CDR1 and CDR2 from the germline V gene are SQVTM and ANQGSEA. There are 12 residues in the CDR3. The V segment lost 7 bases and the J segment 5 bases; nucleotides outside the gene matches: 8.

Notes on this clonotype: A read error may account for a junction end that differs from germline. The chain is built from TRBV28 and TRBJ1-2; unclear D gene. CDR1 and CDR2 (germline): MDHEN, SYDVKM. The CDR3 contains 11 residues. The CDR3 coding sequence is TGTGCCAGCAGTATATGGACTAGCTACACCTTC. Protein: CASSIWTSYTF.

The chain uses TRBV20-1 and TRBJ2-7; the D gene could be TRBD1 or TRBD2 (5 bases each). Germline loops: CDR1 DFQATT, CDR2 SNEGSKA (reference sequence). The length of the CDR3 is 14 residues. Trimming shortened V by 5 bases and J by 0 bases, and 14 bases separated the two germline ends. The CDR3 region is CSAGRDGSSYEQYV. The CDR3 DNA is TGCAGTGCTGGCCGGGACGGTAGCTCCTACGAGCAGTACGTC.

This clonotype occurred once. This chain links TRBV25-1 with TRBJ1-3, with TRBD1 as a possible D gene (6 bases). Germline lookup yields CDR1 MGHDK and CDR2 SYGVNS. CDR3 size: 14 residues. Trimming stripped 10 bases from V and 2 bases from J, with 15 bases between. CDR3: CATQGRGTGNTIYF. Written as DNA, the CDR3 is TGTGCCACCCAGGGGAGGGGAACTGGAAACACCATATATTTT. Complete variable domain (other parts from reference TRBV25-1 and TRBJ1-3): EADIYQTPRYLVIGTGKKITLECSQTMGHDKMYWYQQDPGMELHLIHYSYGVNSTEKGDLSSESTVSRIRTEHFPLTLESARPSHTSQYLCATQGRGTGNTIYFGEGSWLTVV.

This clonotype was found a few times. CDR3 sequence: CASNGVAEAFF. The CDR3 coding sequence is TGTGCCAGCAATGGGGTCGCTGAAGCTTTCTTT. The chain carries TRBV28 and TRBJ1-1; D is ambiguous. V lost 7 bases to trimming and J lost 6 bases, with 9 bases between them. Looked up from germline, CDR1 is MDHEN and CDR2 is SYDVKM. This CDR3 contains 11 residues.

This rearrangement joins TRBV29-1 to TRBJ2-7, with 8 bases fitting TRBD1. Germline trimming cut 4 bases from V and 7 bases from J; bases unmatched to any gene: 9. Germline V lookup: CDR1 SQVTM, CDR2 ANQGSEA. CDR3 size: 13 residues. This CDR3 is CSVGLTQGGEQYF. In DNA form, the CDR3 reads TGCAGCGTTGGACTGACACAGGGGGGTGAGCAGTACTTC.

There are a few counts of this clonotype. V is TRBV19 and J is TRBJ2-2; no definite D call. Germline-derived CDR1 and CDR2 are LNHDA and SQIVND (reference sequence). This CDR3 has 14 amino acids. The V end was cut by 5 bases, the J end by 4 bases, with 11 bases between. The CDR3 reads CASSPLSITGELFF. The CDR3 coding sequence is TGTGCCAGTAGTCCCCTAAGCATCACCGGGGAGCTGTTTTTT.

The genes are TRBV5-1 and TRBJ2-2, with 9 bases aligning to TRBD2. Germline-derived CDR1 and CDR2 are SGHRS and YFSETQ. V was clipped by 4 bases and J by 8 bases; unmatched bases: 9. The CDR3 sequence is 15 residues long. This CDR3 reads CASSLSPGLAGELFF. The CDR3 DNA follows: TGCGCCAGCAGCCTGAGCCCCGGACTAGCGGGGGAGCTGTTTTTT.

Worth noting for this clonotype: The junction and the germline gene differ at one end; a read error may be behind it. The rearrangement uses TRBV12-3 or TRBV12-4 and TRBJ2-7; TRBD1 aligns across 7 bases. CDR3 length: 14 residues. Here the CDR3 DNA reads TGTGCCAGCAGTCGAGAACAGGGGCACGACGGGCAGAACTTC. Translated, it gives CASSREQGHDGQNF.

The gene calls are TRBV7-2 and TRBJ2-5, with a possible D match to TRBD1 (6 bases). The ends were cut back, 5 bases at V and 5 bases at J, with 15 bases in the middle. CDR1 SGHTA and CDR2 FQGNSA come from the germline V gene. The length of the CDR3 is 14 residues. CDR3 region: CASSRDKVRETQYF. The DNA for the CDR3 is TGTGCCAGCAGCCGGGACAAGGTGAGGGAGACCCAGTACTTC.

This clonotype was observed many times. The chain recombines TRBV20-1 with TRBJ2-5, with TRBD2 as a possible D gene (8 bases). The CDR3 is made up of 14 amino acids. Looked up from germline, CDR1 is DFQATT and CDR2 is SNEGSKA (reference sequence). Trimming took off 6 bases at V and 5 bases at J, with 19 bases between the two ends. The CDR3 coding sequence is TGCAGTGCCGGGGGGGCAGGGGGGATGGAGACCCAGTACTTC. Protein product: CSAGGAGGMETQYF.

A note on this clonotype: The DNA is left out, because the CDR3 cannot be placed on it with certainty; the CDR3 is given as TCRdb lists it. The rearrangement joins TRBV29-1 to TRBJ1-5; the D call TRBD1 from the table was never checked on the DNA. Germline CDR1 is SQVTM and CDR2 is ANQGSEA. The CDR3 adds up to 19 amino acids, both ends counted. The CDR3: CSVEASSEQYFGPGQPQHF.

This clonotype was seen ten or more times. The chain has TRBV2 and TRBJ2-7; D is unresolved. This CDR3 spans 12 amino acids. The germline CDR1 and CDR2 sequences are SNHLY and FYNNEI. Trimming took off 7 bases at V and 3 bases at J, with 10 bases between the two ends. CDR3 residues: CASKFTGYEQYF. The CDR3 nucleotides are TGTGCCAGCAAGTTTACCGGCTACGAGCAGTACTTC.

This clonotype was observed a handful of times. The CDR3 loop reads CSVAGQGFEQYF. The CDR3 DNA follows: TGCAGCGTTGCGGGACAGGGGTTTGAGCAGTACTTC. The V call is TRBV29-1, the J call TRBJ2-7, with 10 nucleotides matching TRBD1. V was clipped by 4 bases and J by 7 bases; unmatched bases: 4. Per germline, CDR1 SQVTM and CDR2 ANQGSEA. There are 12 residues in the CDR3.

This chain connects TRBV7-3 to TRBJ1-1; D may be TRBD1 (5 bases). The length of the CDR3 is 20 residues. The germline V and J ends were trimmed by 0 bases and 2 bases, with 25 bases remaining between them. Germline CDR1 is SGHTA and CDR2 is FQGTGA. As DNA, the CDR3 is TGTGCCAGCAGCTTAACAGCGAGGACACGGATCCCAACTAGTAACACTGAAGCTTTCTTT. Translation gives CASSLTARTRIPTSNTEAFF. Filled out from reference TRBV7-3 and TRBJ1-1, the complete variable domain reads GAGVSQTPSNKVTEKGKYVELRCDPISGHTALYWYRQSLGQGPEFLIYFQGTGAADDSGLPNDRFFAVRPEGSVSTLKIQRTERGDSAVYLCASSLTARTRIPTSNTEAFFGQGTRLTVV.

At least ten counts were recorded for this clonotype. The chain combines TRBV7-6 with TRBJ1-1; D remains unclear. The germline V gene encodes CDR1 SGHVS and CDR2 FNYEAQ. Trimming took 2 bases from V and 1 from J, leaving 8 bases between them. The CDR3 spans 14 residues. CDR3 coding DNA: TGTGCCAGCAGCTTAAGGGAGACGAACACTGAAGCTTTCTTT. Encoded protein: CASSLRETNTEAFF.

This clonotype was seen more than once but under ten times. The chain uses TRBV7-2 and TRBJ1-2; D is undetermined. The germline gives CDR1 SGHTA, CDR2 FQGNSA. The germline V and J ends were trimmed by 2 bases and 6 bases, with 16 bases remaining between them. The CDR3 is made up of 15 amino acids. In DNA form, the CDR3 reads TGTGCCAGCAGCTTAAAAGTTTGGGGTATGGATGGCTACACCTTC. It specifies CASSLKVWGMDGYTF.

On this clonotype itself: Germline is not matched at one junction end, which may reflect a read error. This chain links TRBV7-2 with TRBJ2-7; D unclear. Germline V CDR1 and CDR2: SGHTA, FQGNSA. This CDR3 comprises 10 residues. CDR3: CASSLGADGF. CDR3 sequence (DNA): TGTGCCAGCAGCTTAGGGGCCGATGGCTTC.

The chain recombines TRBV12-3 or TRBV12-4 with TRBJ2-7; the D is unclear. With 7 bases removed from V and 6 bases from J, the gap between germline ends came to 22 bases. The CDR3 has 15 amino acids. CDR3 nucleotide sequence: TGTGCCAGCACCGCGATGGGTAGCCCCTTTAGCGAGCAGTACTTC. Amino acids: CASTAMGSPFSEQYF.

Note on this clonotype: Likely a read error: the CDR3 ends without its conserved phenylalanine or tryptophan. The genes are TRBV5-1 and TRBJ2-5; tentatively, D is TRBD1 (6 bases). Germline CDR1 reads SGHRS; CDR2 reads YFSETQ. V was clipped by 4 bases and J by 1 base, with 11 bases between them. This CDR3 region has 14 residues. DNA for the CDR3: TGCGCCAGCAGCATACAGGGATTCCAAGAGACCCAGTACGTC. Encoded protein: CASSIQGFQETQYV.

The chain has TRBV10-2 and TRBJ2-7, with D possibly matching TRBD1 (5 bases). The V end lost 3 bases, the J end lost 0 bases, and 12 bases lay between the germline ends. This CDR3 contains 15 residues. Germline V lookup: CDR1 WSHSY, CDR2 SAAADI. CDR3 in amino acids: CASSEGALVSYEQYF. DNA for the CDR3: TGCGCCAGCAGTGAAGGGGCTCTCGTCTCCTACGAGCAGTACTTC.

This sequence joins TRBV6-5 and TRBJ1-2; D perhaps matches TRBD1 (6 bases). Trimming stripped 6 bases from V and 7 bases from J, with 21 bases between. Per the germline V gene, CDR1 is MNHEY and CDR2 is SVGAGI. The CDR3 is 15 amino acids. CDR3 amino acids: CASSKLPGQRSGYTF. Here the CDR3 DNA reads TGTGCCAGCAGCAAACTTCCGGGACAAAGGAGTGGCTACACCTTC.

Comment on this clonotype: An end of the junction differs from the germline gene, which may be a read error. This chain connects TRBV25-1 to TRBJ2-2; TRBD2 might be the D (6 bases). This CDR3 is 12 amino acids long. CDR1 and CDR2 (germline): MGHDK, SYGVNS. The CDR3 sequence is CASSTETGGLFF. The CDR3, as DNA: TGTGCCAGCAGCACTGAGACCGGGGGGCTGTTTTTT.

The chain links TRBV4-1 to TRBJ1-4; 7 nucleotides line up with TRBD1. J lost 5 bases, V lost 2 bases, and 5 bases had no gene match. Germline loops: CDR1 MGHRA, CDR2 YSYEKL. The CDR3 has 15 residues. CDR3 DNA sequence: TGCGCCAGCAGCCAAAGGGACAGAGAAAATGAAAAACTGTTTTTT. Translating gives CASSQRDRENEKLFF.

The gene calls are TRBV6-4 and TRBJ2-2; no clear D. With 5 bases removed from V and 5 bases from J, the gap between germline ends came to 12 bases. The CDR3 spans 14 residues. Germline-derived CDR1 and CDR2 are MRHNA and SNTAGT. CDR3 amino acids: CASSYSDGTGELFF. DNA for the CDR3: TGTGCCAGCAGTTACAGTGACGGAACCGGGGAGCTGTTTTTT.